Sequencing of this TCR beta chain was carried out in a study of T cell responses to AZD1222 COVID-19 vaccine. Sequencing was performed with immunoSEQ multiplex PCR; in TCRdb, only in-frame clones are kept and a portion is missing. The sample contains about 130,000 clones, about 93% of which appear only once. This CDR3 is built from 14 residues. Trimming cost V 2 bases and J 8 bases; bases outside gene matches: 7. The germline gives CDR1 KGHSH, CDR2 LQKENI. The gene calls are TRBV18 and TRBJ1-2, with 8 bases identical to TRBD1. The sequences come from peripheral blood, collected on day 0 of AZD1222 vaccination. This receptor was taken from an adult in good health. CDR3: CASSPSQGANGYTF. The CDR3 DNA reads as TGTGCCAGCTCACCATCGCAGGGGGCAAACGGCTACACCTTC. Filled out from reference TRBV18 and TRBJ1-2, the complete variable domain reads NAGVMQNPRHLVRRRGQEARLRCSPMKGHSHVYWYRQLPEEGLKFMVYLQKENIIDESGMPKERFSAEFPKEGPSILRIQQVVRGDSAAYFCASSPSQGANGYTFGSGTRLTVV.